The 4 T cell receptor beta chains presented below share a single source sample, sequenced in a study of blood T cell repertoires in COVID-19 (TCRdb year 2020). Libraries were constructed by the immunoSEQ multiplex PCR assay. Entries here come from immuneACCESS through TCRdb and include only in-frame sequences with V and J called. Some clones fail to appear in such tables; in the studies checked, an unresolved V gene covers under half of the shortfall, and the cause of the remainder is unknown. The sample table lists 160,000 or so clones, approximately 81% of them with a count of one. The ten top clones hold more than 5% of the sample. Material: peripheral blood. These receptors came from a woman aged 45-59 years with COVID-19, enrolled during active disease.

The chain couples TRBV7-9 to TRBJ2-1; 9 nucleotides agree with TRBD2. The CDR3 length is 17 residues. Trimming cost V 1 base and J 2 bases; bases outside gene matches: 6. From germline, CDR1 is SEHNR and CDR2 FQNEAQ (reference sequence). CDR3 DNA sequence: TGTGCCAGCAGCTTAGGGGGTAGCGGGGGACCCTACAATGAGCAGTTCTTC. Translation gives CASSLGGSGGPYNEQFF. Complete variable domain (other parts from reference TRBV7-9 and TRBJ2-1): DTGVSQNPRHKITKRGQNVTFRCDPISEHNRLYWYRQTLGQGPEFLTYFQNEAQLEKSRLLSDRFSAERPKGSFSTLEIQRTEQGDSAMYLCASSLGGSGGPYNEQFFGPGTRLTVL.

The chain combines TRBV18 with TRBJ2-2, with TRBD1 matching over 7 bases. The CDR3 length is 16 residues. Trimming cost V 1 base and J 4 bases; bases outside gene matches: 6. In germline, CDR1 is KGHSH, CDR2 LQKENI. CDR3 residues: CASSPRLTGVTGELFF. The CDR3 DNA is TGTGCCAGCTCACCACGGTTAACAGGGGTCACCGGGGAGCTGTTTTTT.

The V gene is TRBV2, the J gene TRBJ1-4; D call uncertain. Germline lookup yields CDR1 SNHLY and CDR2 FYNNEI. The V and J ends lost 10 bases and 0 bases respectively, with 9 bases between them. This CDR3 has 13 residues. This CDR3 is CATPDTTNEKLFF. CDR3 nucleotides: TGTGCCACCCCAGATACAACTAATGAAAAACTGTTTTTT.

The V call is TRBV9, the J call TRBJ1-2; TRBD1 might be the D (5 bases). Germline V gene sequence: CDR1 SGDLS, CDR2 YYNGEE. This CDR3 is built from 13 residues. The ends were cut back, 7 bases at V and 2 bases at J, with 12 bases in the middle. The CDR3 protein is CASQSGENYGYTF. CDR3 sequence (DNA): TGTGCCAGCCAGTCGGGGGAGAACTATGGCTACACCTTC.